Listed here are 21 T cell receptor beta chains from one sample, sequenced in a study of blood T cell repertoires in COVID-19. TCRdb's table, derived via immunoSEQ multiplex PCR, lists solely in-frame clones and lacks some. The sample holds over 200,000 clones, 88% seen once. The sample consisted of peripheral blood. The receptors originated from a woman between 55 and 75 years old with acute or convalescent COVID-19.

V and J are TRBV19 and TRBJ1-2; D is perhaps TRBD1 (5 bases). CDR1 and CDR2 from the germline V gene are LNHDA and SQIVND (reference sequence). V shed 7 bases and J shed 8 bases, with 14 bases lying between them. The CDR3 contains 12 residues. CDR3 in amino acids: CASNWQGGGYTF. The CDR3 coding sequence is TGTGCCAGTAATTGGCAGGGCGGCGGCTACACCTTC.

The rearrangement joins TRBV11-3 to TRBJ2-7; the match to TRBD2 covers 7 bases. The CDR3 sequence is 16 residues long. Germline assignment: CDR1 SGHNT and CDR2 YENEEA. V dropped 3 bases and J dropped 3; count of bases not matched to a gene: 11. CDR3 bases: TGTGCCAGCAGCTTTAGCGGGCTGGAGGGAAACTACGAGCAGTACTTC. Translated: CASSFSGLEGNYEQYF.

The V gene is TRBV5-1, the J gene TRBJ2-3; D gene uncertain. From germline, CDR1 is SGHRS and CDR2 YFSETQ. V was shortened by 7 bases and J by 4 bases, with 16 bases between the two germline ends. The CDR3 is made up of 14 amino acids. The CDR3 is CASGPSPPPDTQYF. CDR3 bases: TGCGCCAGCGGGCCCAGTCCCCCCCCAGATACGCAGTATTTT.

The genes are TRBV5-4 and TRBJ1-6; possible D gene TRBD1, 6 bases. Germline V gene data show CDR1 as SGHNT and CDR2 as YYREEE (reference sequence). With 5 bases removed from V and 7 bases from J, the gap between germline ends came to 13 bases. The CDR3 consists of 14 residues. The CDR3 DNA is TGTGCCAGCAGAAGGGACAAGGGCAATTCACCCCTCCACTTT. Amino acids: CASRRDKGNSPLHF.

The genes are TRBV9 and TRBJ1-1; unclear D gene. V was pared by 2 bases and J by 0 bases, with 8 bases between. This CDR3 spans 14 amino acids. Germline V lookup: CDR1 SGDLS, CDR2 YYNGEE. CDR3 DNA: TGTGCCAGCAGCGTTGACATGATGAACACTGAAGCTTTCTTT. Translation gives CASSVDMMNTEAFF. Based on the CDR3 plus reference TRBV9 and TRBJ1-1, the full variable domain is DSGVTQTPKHLITATGQRVTLRCSPRSGDLSVYWYQQSLDQGLQFLIQYYNGEERAKGNILERFSAQQFPDLHSELNLSSLELGDSALYFCASSVDMMNTEAFFGQGTRLTVV.

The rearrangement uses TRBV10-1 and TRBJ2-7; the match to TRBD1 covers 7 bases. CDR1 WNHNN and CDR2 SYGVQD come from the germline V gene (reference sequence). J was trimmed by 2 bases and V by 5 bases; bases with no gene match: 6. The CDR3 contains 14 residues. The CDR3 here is CASSPRDSPYEQYF. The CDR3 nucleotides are TGCGCCAGCAGTCCCCGGGACAGTCCCTACGAGCAGTACTTC.

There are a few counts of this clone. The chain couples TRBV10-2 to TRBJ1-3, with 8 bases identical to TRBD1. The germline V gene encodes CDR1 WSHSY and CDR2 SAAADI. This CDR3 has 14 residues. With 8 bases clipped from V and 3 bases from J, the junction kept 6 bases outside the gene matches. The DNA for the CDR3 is TGCGCCAGCGGCAGGGGGCTAGATGGAAACACCATATATTTT. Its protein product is CASGRGLDGNTIYF.

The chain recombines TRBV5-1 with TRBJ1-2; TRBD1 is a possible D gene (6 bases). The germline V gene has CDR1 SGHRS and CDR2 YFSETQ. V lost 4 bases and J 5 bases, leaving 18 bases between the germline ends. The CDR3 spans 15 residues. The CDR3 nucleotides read TGCGCCAGCAGCCTGGGACAATTAGGGGCTTATGGCTACACCTTC. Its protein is CASSLGQLGAYGYTF.

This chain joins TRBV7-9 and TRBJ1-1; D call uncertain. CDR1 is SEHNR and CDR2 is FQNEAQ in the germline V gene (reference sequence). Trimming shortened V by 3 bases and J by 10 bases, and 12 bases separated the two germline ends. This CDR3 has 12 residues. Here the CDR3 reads CASSFGRSAAFF. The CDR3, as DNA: TGTGCCAGCAGCTTCGGCAGGTCCGCAGCTTTCTTT.

CDR3 amino acids: CASSTTGQAGEAFF. The CDR3 nucleotides are TGTGCCAGTAGTACCACCGGACAGGCCGGGGAAGCTTTCTTT. J is TRBJ1-1 and V is TRBV19, with TRBD1 matching 7 bases. Germline lookup yields CDR1 LNHDA and CDR2 SQIVND (reference sequence). CDR3 size: 14 residues. V gave up 4 bases and J gave up 8 bases; unmatched junction bases: 10.

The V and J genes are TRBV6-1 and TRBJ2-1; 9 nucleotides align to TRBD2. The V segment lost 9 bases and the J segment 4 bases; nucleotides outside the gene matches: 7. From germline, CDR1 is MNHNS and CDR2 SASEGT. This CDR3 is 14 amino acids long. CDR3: CARTKGLAYNEQFF. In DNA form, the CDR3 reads TGTGCCAGAACAAAAGGACTAGCGTACAATGAGCAGTTCTTC.

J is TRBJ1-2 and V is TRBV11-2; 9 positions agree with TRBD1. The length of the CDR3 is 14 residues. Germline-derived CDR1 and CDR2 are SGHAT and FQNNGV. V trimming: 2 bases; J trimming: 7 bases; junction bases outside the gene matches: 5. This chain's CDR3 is CASSLSGTGSGYTF. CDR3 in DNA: TGTGCCAGCAGCTTATCCGGGACAGGGAGTGGCTACACCTTC.

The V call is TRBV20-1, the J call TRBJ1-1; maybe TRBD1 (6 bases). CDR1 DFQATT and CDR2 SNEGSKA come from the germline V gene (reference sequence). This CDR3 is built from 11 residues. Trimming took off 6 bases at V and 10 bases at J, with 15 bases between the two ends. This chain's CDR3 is CSAQTGWGAFF. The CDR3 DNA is TGCAGTGCCCAAACAGGGTGGGGAGCTTTCTTT.

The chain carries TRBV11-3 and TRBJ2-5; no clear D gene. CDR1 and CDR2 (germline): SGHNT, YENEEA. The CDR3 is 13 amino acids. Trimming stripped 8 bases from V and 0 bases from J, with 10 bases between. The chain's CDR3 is CASARSHQETQYF. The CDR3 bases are TGTGCCAGCGCACGGAGCCACCAAGAGACCCAGTACTTC.

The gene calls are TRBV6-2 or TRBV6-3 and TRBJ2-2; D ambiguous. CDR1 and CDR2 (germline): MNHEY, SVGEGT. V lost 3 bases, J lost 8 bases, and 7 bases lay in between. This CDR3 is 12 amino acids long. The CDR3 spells CASSYYRGELFF. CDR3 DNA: TGTGCCAGCAGTTATTACCGGGGGGAGCTGTTTTTT.

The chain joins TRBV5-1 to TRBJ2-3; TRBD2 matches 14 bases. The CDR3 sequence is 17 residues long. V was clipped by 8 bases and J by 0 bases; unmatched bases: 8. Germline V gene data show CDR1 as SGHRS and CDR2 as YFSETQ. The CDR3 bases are TGCGCCAGTGGTCGGGGACTAGCGGGAGCTAGCACAGATACGCAGTATTTT. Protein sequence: CASGRGLAGASTDTQYF. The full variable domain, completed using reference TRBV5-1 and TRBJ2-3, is KAGVTQTPRYLIKTRGQQVTLSCSPISGHRSVSWYQQTPGQGLQFLFEYFSETQRNKGNFPGRFSGRQFSNSRSEMNVSTLELGDSALYLCASGRGLAGASTDTQYFGPGTRLTVL.

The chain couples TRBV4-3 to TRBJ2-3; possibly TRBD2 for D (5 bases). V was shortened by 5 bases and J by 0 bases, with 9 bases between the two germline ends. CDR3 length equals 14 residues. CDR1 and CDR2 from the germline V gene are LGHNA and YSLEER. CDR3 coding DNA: TGCGCCAGCAGCGACGGGGTTAGCACAGATACGCAGTATTTT. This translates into CASSDGVSTDTQYF.

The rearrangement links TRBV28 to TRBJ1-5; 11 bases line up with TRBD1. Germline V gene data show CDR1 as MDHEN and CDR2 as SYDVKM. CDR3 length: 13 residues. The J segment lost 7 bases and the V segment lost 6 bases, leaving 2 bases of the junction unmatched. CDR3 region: CASRDRGRQPQHF. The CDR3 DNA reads TGTGCCAGCAGGGACAGGGGGCGACAGCCCCAGCATTTT.

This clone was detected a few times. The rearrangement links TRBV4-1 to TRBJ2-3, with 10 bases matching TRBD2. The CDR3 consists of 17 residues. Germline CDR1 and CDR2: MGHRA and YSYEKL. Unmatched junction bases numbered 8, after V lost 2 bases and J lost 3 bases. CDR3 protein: CASSQTERGGWTDTQYF. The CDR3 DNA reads TGCGCCAGCAGCCAAACAGAGCGGGGGGGTTGGACAGATACGCAGTATTTT.

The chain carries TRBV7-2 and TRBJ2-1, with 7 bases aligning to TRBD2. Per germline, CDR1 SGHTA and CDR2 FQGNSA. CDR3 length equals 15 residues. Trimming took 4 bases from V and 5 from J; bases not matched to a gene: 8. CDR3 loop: CASSSTGTTNNEQFF. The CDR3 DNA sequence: TGTGCCAGCAGCTCGACCGGGACTACGAACAATGAGCAGTTCTTC.

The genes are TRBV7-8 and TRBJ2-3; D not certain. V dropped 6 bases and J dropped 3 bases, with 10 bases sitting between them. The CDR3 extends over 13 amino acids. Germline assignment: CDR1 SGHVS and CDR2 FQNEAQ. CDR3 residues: CASRFTETDTQYF. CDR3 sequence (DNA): TGTGCCAGCAGGTTTACAGAGACAGATACGCAGTATTTT.